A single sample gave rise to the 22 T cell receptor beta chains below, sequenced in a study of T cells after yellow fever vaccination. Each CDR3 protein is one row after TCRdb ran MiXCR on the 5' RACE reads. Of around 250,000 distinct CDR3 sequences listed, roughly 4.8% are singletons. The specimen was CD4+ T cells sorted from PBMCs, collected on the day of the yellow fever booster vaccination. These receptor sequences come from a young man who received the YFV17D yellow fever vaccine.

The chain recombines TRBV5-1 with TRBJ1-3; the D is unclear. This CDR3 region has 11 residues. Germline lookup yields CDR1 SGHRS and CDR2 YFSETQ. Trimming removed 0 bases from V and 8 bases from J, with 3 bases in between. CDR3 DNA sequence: TGCGCCAGCAGCTTGGGGGACACCATATATTTT. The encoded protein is CASSLGDTIYF.

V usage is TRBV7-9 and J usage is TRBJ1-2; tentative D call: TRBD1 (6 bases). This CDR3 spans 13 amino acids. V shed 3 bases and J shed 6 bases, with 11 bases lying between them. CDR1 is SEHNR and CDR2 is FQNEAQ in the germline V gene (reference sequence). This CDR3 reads CASSFLGGDGYTF. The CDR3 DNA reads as TGTGCCAGCAGCTTCTTAGGGGGTGATGGCTACACCTTC.

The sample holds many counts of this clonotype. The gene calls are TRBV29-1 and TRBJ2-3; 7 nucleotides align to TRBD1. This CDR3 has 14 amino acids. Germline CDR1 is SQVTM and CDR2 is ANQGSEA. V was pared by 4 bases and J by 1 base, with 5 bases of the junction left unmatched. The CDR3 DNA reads TGCAGCGTTGCCCAAGGACAGGGCACAGATACGCAGTATTTT. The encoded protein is CSVAQGQGTDTQYF.

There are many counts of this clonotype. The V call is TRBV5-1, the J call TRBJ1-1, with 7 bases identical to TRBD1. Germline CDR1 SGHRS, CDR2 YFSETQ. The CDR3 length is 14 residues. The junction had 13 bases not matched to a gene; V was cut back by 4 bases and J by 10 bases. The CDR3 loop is CASSLTRQGLGAFF. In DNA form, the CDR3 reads TGCGCCAGCAGCCTGACTCGACAGGGCCTCGGAGCTTTCTTT.

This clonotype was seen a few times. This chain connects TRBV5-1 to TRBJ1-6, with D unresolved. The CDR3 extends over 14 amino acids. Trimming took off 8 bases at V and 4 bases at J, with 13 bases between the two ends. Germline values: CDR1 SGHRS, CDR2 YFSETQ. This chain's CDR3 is CASRESGYNSPLHF. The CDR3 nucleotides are TGCGCCAGTAGGGAGAGCGGGTATAATTCACCCCTCCACTTT.

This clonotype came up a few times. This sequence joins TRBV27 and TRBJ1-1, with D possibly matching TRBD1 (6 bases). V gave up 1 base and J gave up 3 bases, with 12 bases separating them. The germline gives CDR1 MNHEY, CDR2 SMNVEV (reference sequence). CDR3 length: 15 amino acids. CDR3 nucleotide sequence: TGTGCCAGCAGTTTATTACAGGGATCAGACACTGAAGCTTTCTTT. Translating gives CASSLLQGSDTEAFF.

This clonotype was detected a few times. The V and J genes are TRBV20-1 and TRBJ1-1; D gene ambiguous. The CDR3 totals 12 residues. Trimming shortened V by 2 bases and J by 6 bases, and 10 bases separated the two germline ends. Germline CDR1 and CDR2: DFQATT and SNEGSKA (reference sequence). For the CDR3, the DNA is TGCAGTGCTAGAAGCCGGTCGGCTGAAGCTTTCTTT. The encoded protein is CSARSRSAEAFF.

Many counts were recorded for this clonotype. The DNA for the CDR3 is TGTGCCAGCAGCCAAGTCTCGGGGGGGCGATCAGAGACCCAGTACTTC. Amino acids: CASSQVSGGRSETQYF. V and J are TRBV4-2 and TRBJ2-5; 8 nucleotides line up with TRBD2. This CDR3 has 16 residues. V lost 1 base, J lost 4 bases, and 8 bases stayed unmatched. Germline CDR1 LGHNA, CDR2 YNFKEQ.

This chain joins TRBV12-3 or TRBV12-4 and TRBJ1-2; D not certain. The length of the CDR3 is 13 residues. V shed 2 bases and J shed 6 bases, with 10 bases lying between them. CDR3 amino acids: CASSLRLWNGYTF. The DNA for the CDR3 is TGTGCCAGCAGTTTAAGGCTGTGGAATGGCTACACCTTC.

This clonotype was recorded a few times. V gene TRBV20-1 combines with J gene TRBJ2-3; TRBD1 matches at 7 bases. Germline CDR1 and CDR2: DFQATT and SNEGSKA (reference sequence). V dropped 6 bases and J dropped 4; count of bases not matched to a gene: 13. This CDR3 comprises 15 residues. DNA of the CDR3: TGCAGTGCGCCGAACAGGGGCGGGTTGGCAGATACGCAGTATTTT. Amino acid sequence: CSAPNRGGLADTQYF.

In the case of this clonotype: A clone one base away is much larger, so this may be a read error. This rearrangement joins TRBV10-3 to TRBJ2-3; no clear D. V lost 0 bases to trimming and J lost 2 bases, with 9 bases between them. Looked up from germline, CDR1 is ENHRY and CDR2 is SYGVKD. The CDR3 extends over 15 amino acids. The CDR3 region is CAISESVSYTDTQYF. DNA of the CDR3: TGTGCCATCAGTGAGTCTGTCTCATACACAGATACGCAGTATTTT.

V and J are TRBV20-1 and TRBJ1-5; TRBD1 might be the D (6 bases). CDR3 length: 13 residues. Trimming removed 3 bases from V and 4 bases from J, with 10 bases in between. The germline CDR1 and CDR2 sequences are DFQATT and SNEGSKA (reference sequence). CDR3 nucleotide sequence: TGCAGTGCTAGTGGCAGGGGTAATCAGCCCCAGCATTTT. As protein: CSASGRGNQPQHF.

The CDR3 DNA is TGCGCCAGCAGATTAGACCGGGATACGCAGTATTTT. This sequence encodes CASRLDRDTQYF. V and J are TRBV5-1 and TRBJ2-3; no definite D call. The CDR3 totals 12 residues. Trimming stripped 5 bases from V and 6 bases from J, with 10 bases between. CDR1 and CDR2 from the germline V gene are SGHRS and YFSETQ.

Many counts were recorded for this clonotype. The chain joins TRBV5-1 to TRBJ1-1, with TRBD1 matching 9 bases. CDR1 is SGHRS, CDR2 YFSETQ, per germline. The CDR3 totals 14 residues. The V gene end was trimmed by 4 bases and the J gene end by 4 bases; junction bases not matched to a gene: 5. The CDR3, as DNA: TGCGCCAGCAGCGAACAGGGGGCGGCCACTGAAGCTTTCTTT. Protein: CASSEQGAATEAFF.

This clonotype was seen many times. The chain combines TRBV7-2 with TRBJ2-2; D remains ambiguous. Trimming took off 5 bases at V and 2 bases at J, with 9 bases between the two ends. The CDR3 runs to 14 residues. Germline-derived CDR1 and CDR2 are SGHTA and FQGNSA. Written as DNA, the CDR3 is TGTGCCAGCAGCCCGACATATAACACCGGGGAGCTGTTTTTT. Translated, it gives CASSPTYNTGELFF.

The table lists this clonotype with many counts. The CDR3 DNA reads TGCGCCAGCAGCCATCAGCGGGGGGGAATAAATGAGCAGTTCTTC. It yields the protein CASSHQRGGINEQFF. V and J are TRBV4-3 and TRBJ2-1; 10 positions agree with TRBD2. This CDR3 spans 15 amino acids. Germline lookup yields CDR1 LGHNA and CDR2 YSLEER. Germline trimming cut 3 bases from V and 7 bases from J; bases unmatched to any gene: 6.

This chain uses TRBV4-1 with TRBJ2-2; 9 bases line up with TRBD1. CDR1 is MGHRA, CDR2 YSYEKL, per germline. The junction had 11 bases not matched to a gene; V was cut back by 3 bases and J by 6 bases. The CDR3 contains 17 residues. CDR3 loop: CASSQFPGQGGSGELFF. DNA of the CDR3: TGCGCCAGCAGCCAGTTTCCGGGACAGGGAGGATCCGGGGAGCTGTTTTTT.

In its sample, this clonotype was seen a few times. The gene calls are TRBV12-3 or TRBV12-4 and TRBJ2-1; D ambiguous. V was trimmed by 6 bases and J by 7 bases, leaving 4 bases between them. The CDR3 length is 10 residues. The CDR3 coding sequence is TGTGCCAGCAGGGCTAATGAGCAGTTCTTC. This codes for CASRANEQFF.

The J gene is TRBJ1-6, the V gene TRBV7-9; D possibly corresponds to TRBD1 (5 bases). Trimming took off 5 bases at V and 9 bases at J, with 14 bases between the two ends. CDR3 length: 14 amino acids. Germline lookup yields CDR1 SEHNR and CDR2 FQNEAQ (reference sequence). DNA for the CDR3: TGTGCCAGCAGCCCAGATACAGGAGGTTCACCCCTCCACTTT. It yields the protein CASSPDTGGSPLHF.

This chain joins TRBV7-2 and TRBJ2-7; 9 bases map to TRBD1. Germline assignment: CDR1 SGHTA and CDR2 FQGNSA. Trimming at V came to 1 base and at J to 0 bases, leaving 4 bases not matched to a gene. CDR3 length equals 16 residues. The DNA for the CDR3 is TGTGCCAGCAGCTTAGGGGGGACAGGGAGCTCCTACGAGCAGTACTTC. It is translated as CASSLGGTGSSYEQYF.

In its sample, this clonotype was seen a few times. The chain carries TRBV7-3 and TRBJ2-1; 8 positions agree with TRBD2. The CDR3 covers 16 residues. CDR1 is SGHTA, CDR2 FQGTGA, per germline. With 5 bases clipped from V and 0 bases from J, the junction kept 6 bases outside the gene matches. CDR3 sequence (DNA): TGTGCCAGCAGCCGGGTAGCGGGGAGCTCCTACAATGAGCAGTTCTTC. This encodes CASSRVAGSSYNEQFF.

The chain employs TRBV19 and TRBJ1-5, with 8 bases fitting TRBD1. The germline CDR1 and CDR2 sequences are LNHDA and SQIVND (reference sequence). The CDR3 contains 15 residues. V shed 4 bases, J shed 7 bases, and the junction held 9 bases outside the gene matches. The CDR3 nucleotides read TGTGCCAGTAGTACGGACAGGGCAGGTGGCCAGCCCCAGCATTTT. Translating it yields CASSTDRAGGQPQHF. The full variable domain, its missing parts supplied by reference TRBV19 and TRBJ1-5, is DGGITQSPKYLFRKEGQNVTLSCEQNLNHDAMYWYRQDPGQGLRLIYYSQIVNDFQKGDIAEGYSVSREKKESFPLTVTSAQKNPTAFYLCASSTDRAGGQPQHFGDGTRLSIL.